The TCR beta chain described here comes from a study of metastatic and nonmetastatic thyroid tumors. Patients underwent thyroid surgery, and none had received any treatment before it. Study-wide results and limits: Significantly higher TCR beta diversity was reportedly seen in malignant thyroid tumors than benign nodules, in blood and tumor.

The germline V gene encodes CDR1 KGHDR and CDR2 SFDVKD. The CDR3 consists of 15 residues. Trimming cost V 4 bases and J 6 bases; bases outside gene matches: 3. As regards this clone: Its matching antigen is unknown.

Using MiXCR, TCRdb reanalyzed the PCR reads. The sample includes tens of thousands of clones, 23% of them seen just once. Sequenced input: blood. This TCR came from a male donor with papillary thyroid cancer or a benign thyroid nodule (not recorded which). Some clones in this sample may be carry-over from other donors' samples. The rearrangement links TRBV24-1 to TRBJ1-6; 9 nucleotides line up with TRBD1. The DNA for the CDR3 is TGTGCCACCAGTGACGGGACAGGGTTTAATTCACCCCTCCACTTT. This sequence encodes CATSDGTGFNSPLHF.